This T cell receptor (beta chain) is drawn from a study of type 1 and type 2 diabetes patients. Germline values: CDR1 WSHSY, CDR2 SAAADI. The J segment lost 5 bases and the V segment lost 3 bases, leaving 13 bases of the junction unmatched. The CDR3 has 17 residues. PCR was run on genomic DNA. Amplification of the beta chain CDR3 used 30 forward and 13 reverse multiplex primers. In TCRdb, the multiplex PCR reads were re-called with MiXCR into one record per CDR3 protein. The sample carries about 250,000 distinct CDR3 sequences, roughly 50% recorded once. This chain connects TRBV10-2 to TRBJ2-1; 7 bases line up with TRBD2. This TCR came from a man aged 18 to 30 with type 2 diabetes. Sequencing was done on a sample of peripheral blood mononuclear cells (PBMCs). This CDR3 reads CASSDGFRGEYNNEQFF. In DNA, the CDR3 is TGCGCCAGCAGTGATGGTTTTCGGGGGGAATACAACAATGAGCAGTTCTTC.